This entry concerns a single TCR beta chain. A junction end diverges from the germline sequence, so it may reflect a read error. This sample was taken from a study of a mutant IDH1 vaccine in newly diagnosed glioma. Germline assignment: CDR1 SNHLY and CDR2 FYNNEI. The CDR3 has 14 residues. Time point given: baseline, week 1 (first vaccination visit). Stated treatment: pre-vaccination baseline after standard-of-care therapy. Data came from immunoSEQ multiplex PCR; TCRdb stores just in-frame clones and leaves some out. The sample includes 15,000 or so clones, 80% to 90% seen only once; the top ten take roughly 10%.

The sequencing used PBMCs, collected from a glioma patient treated with radiotherapy, temozolomide or both. The V call is TRBV2, the J call TRBJ1-1; D uncertain. The clonotype was recovered from a woman aged 40-49 years with glioma. Some clones in this sample may be carry-over from other donors' samples. CDR3 nucleotide sequence: TGTGCCAGCAATGAAGCAGGTTTTGAAACTGAAGCTTTCTTT. Translated, it gives CASNEAGFETEAFF.